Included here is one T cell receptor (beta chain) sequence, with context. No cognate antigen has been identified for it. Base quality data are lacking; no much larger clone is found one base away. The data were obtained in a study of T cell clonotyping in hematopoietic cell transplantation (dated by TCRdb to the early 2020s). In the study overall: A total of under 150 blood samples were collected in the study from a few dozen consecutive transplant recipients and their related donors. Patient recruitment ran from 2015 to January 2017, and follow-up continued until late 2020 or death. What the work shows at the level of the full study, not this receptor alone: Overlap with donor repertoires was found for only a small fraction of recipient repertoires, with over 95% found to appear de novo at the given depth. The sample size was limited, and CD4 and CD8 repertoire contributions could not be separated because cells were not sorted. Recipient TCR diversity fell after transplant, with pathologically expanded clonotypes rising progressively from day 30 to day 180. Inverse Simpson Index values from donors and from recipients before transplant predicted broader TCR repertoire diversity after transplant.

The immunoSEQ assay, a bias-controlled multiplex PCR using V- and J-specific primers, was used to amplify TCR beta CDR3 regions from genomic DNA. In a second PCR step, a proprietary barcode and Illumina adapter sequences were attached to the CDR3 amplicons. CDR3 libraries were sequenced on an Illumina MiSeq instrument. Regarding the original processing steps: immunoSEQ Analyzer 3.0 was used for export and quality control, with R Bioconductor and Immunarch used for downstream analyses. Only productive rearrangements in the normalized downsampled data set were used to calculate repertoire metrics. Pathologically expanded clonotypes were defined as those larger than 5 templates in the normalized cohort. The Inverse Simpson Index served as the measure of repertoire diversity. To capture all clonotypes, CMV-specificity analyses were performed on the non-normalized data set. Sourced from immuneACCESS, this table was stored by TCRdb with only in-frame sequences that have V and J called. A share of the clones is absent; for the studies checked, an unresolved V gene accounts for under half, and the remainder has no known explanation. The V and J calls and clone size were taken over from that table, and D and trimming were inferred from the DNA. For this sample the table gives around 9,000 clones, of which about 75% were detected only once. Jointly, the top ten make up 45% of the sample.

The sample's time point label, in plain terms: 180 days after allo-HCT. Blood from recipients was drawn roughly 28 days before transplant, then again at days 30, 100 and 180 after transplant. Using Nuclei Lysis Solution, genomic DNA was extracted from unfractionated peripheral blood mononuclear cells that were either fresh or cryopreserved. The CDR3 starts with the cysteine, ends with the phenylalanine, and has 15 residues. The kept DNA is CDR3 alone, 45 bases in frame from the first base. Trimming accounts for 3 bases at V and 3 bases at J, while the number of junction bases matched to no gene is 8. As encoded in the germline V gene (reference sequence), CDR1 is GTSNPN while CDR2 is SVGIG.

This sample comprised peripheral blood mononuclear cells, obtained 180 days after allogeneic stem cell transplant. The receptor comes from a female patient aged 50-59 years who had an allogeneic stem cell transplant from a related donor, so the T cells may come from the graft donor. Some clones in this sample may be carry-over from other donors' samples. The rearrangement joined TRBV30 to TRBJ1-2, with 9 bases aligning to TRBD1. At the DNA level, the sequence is TGTGCCTGGAGACACGACAGGGGGGTGTACTATGGCTACACCTTC. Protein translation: CAWRHDRGVYYGYTF.